This T cell receptor beta chain was retrieved from a study of blood T cell repertoires in COVID-19. The data were produced by immunoSEQ multiplex PCR, yet TCRdb's version contains in-frame clones alone and is incomplete. The repertoire holds about 120,000 clones, around 88% seen once, with approximately 19% in the top ten. The V gene's germline CDR1 is MNHEY and CDR2 SVGEGT. The CDR3 spans 16 residues. Trimming left V 6 bases short and J 2 bases short, with 17 bases between. The TCR sequence derives from a human donor with acute or convalescent COVID-19. The donor label of this sample is uncertain. The specimen was peripheral blood. This chain joins TRBV6-2 or TRBV6-3 and TRBJ1-3; possibly TRBD1 for D (5 bases). For the CDR3, the DNA is TGTGCCAGCAGCAGCCTCCAGGGCCACCCTGGAAACACCATATATTTT. Its translation is CASSSLQGHPGNTIYF.